This TCR beta chain was sequenced during a study of graft-versus-host responses after intestinal transplantation (dated by TCRdb to the early 2020s). With regard to the full study: The transplants that recipients got were multivisceral, liver-intestinal, or isolated intestinal. To identify alloreactive clones, pre-transplant mixed lymphocyte reaction products were sequenced and then compared with unstimulated pre-transplant donor and recipient T cells. Graft-versus-host and host-versus-graft alloreactive T cell clones were tracked in the graft, circulation and bone marrow after intestinal transplantation using bulk TCR-beta CDR3 sequencing. Samples from a few later patients were sequenced in-house on an Illumina MiSeq with MiXCR processing rather than by the commercial service. Every recipient was given anti-thymocyte globulin induction, followed by around three years of maintenance tacrolimus and steroids. A peak of at least 4% donor T cells among recipient peripheral blood mononuclear cells was the definition used for donor T cell macrochimerism. Of the 20 to 30 intestinal transplant recipients enrolled in the cohort, one of whom was a retransplant, a few patients without pretransplant specimens were excluded. Overall study outcomes, separate from this receptor: The conclusions were limited by the relatively low number and heterogeneity of the intestinal transplant patients. GvH clones were detected in recipient bone marrow, and some of these GvH clones were observed earlier in ileal mucosa or blood, consistent with an intestinal mucosal origin. Patients with donor T cell macrochimerism had high GvH to HvG T cell clonal ratios in their allografts. Early after transplant, declines in HvG clones were associated with peak levels of circulating GvH clones.

A note on this clone: Its antigen remains undetermined. No much larger clone exists at a distance of one base, and base qualities are not known.

The time point label corresponds to: cells obtained before transplantation from donor or recipient. CD3+CD4+ and CD3+CD8+ populations were FACS-sorted from unstimulated pre-transplant donor and recipient cells taken from spleen or lymph nodes. The germline V gene supplies CDR1 LGHNA and CDR2 YNFKEQ. The CDR3 runs 18 residues from the cysteine to the phenylalanine. Solely the CDR3 DNA is kept, with 54 bases framed from the first base. Trimming removed 1 base from V and 3 bases from J; the gene matches leave 8 bases unexplained. The library came from the immunoSEQ multiplex PCR assay. For most patients, genomic DNA was isolated with the Qiagen DNeasy Blood and Tissue Kit and shipped frozen to Adaptive Biotechnologies for TCR sequencing. For most patients, genomic DNA was subjected to high-throughput TCR-beta CDR3 sequencing by Adaptive Biotechnologies. The original methods were these. TCR sequencing data for approximately 19 patients were retrieved from Adaptive's ImmunoSEQ software; three other patients were processed with MiXCR and VDJtools. CD4 versus CD8 sorting errors were corrected by removing sequences found in both subsets at a frequency ratio below 5:1. CDR3 nucleotide sequences shared between donor and recipient were removed because their origin could not be assigned. To count as alloreactive, a clone needed at least 2-fold expansion over unstimulated cells and a minimum CFSE-low frequency of 0.002% (template counts) or 0.001% (read counts). Clones detected in sequenced pre-transplant spleen, lymph node, or MLR CFSE-low populations of the donor or recipient were defined as mappable. The cumulative frequency of alloreactive clones was calculated as a percentage of all sequences, weighted by copy number. TCRdb limited this immuneACCESS table to in-frame rearrangements with V and J called. A share of clones is missing; checked studies link under half to unresolved V genes, and the rest is unexplained. V and J calls and clone size are copied from that table; D and trimming were computed from the DNA. In this sample the table shows 98,000 or so clones, about 88% of which occur a single time. Over 0.8% of the sample goes to the ten largest clones.

This specimen was unstimulated CD4+ T cells sorted from spleen or lymph node cells, taken before intestinal transplant. This chain joins TRBV4-2 to TRBJ2-1; 11 bases in the junction line up with TRBD2. The sequence came from a human donor who received an intestinal transplant. The bases read TGTGCCAGCAGCCAAGGGTTTGTAGCGGGAGGGAACTACAATGAGCAGTTCTTC. It encodes CASSQGFVAGGNYNEQFF.